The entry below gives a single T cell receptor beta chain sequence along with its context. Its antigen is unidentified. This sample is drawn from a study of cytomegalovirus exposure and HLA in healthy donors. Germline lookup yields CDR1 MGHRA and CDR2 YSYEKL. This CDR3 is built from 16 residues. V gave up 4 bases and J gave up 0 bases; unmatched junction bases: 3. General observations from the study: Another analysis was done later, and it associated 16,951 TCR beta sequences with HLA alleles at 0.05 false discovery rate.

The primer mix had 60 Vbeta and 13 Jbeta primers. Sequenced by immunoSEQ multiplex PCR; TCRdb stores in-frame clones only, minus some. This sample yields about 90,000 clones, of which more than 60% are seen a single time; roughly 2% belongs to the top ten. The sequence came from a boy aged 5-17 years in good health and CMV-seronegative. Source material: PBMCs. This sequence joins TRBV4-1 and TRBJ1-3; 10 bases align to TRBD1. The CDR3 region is CASSPGQGGSGNTIYF. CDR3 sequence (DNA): TGCGCCAGCAGCCCCGGACAGGGGGGCTCTGGAAACACCATATATTTT.